This TCR beta chain was documented in a study of cytomegalovirus exposure and HLA in healthy donors. Study outcomes and limitations: CMV antigen specificity was confirmed in vitro for a few CMV-associated chains. It was reported that the classifier diagnosed cytomegalovirus status with high specificity and sensitivity in both the original and validation cohorts. The tendency of first-cohort TCR clusters to co-occur in the 120 validation repertoires was identified by a subsequent analysis. Cytomegalovirus-associated status was assigned to fewer than 200 TCR beta chains.

V gave up 5 bases and J gave up 6 bases, with 7 bases separating them. This CDR3 contains 12 residues. From germline, CDR1 is SGHAT and CDR2 FQNNGV. With respect to this clone: Its cognate antigen is unknown.

This table comes from immunoSEQ multiplex PCR, and its TCRdb copy is limited to in-frame clones, with some not included. The sample gives roughly 270,000 clones, around 87% of which show up once; about 0.86% is in the top ten. The clonotype originates from a woman between 18 and 29 years old in good health and CMV-seronegative. The sequenced sample consisted of PBMCs. V gene TRBV11-2 combines with J gene TRBJ2-2; no clear D. This CDR3 reads CASSPIAGELFF. DNA of the CDR3: TGTGCCAGCAGCCCCATAGCCGGGGAGCTGTTTTTT.